What follows are 32 T cell receptor beta chains derived from one specimen sequenced in a study of T cell responses to AZD1222 COVID-19 vaccine. The table came from immunoSEQ multiplex PCR; TCRdb's copy has only in-frame clones and leaves some out. This sample carries roughly 140,000 clones, about 90% of them seen once, and the ten largest clones take 5%. Here the sequenced sample was peripheral blood, taken on day 0 of AZD1222 vaccination. All receptors come from an adult in good health.

J is TRBJ2-4 and V is TRBV5-1; 11 bases agree with TRBD2. CDR1 is SGHRS and CDR2 is YFSETQ in the germline V gene. CDR3 length: 17 amino acids. V lost 4 bases and J lost 7; bases outside the gene matches: 13. Written as DNA, the CDR3 is TGCGCCAGCAGCCCCGGGGGGACTAGCGGAGCAAATAACATTCAGTACTTC. Amino acids: CASSPGGTSGANNIQYF. The full variable domain, with the rest looked up from reference TRBV5-1 and TRBJ2-4, is KAGVTQTPRYLIKTRGQQVTLSCSPISGHRSVSWYQQTPGQGLQFLFEYFSETQRNKGNFPGRFSGRQFSNSRSEMNVSTLELGDSALYLCASSPGGTSGANNIQYFGAGTRLSVL.

V usage is TRBV7-6 and J usage is TRBJ2-7; a weak D match, TRBD1 (7 bases). V was clipped by 4 bases and J by 6 bases, with 13 bases between them. CDR1 and CDR2 from the germline V gene are SGHVS and FNYEAQ. The CDR3 length is 13 residues. CDR3 amino acids: CASSYGGGGEQYF. In nucleotides, the CDR3 is TGTGCCAGCAGCTACGGAGGGGGCGGCGAGCAGTACTTC. The complete variable domain, with remaining parts taken from reference TRBV7-6 and TRBJ2-7, reads GAGVSQSPRYKVTKRGQDVALRCDPISGHVSLYWYRQALGQGPEFLTYFNYEAQQDKSGLPNDRFSAERPEGSISTLTIQRTEQRDSAMYRCASSYGGGGEQYFGPGTRLTVT.

The chain combines TRBV4-3 with TRBJ2-4; 7 nucleotides line up with TRBD2. The ends lost 3 bases at V and 1 base at J; junction bases unmatched: 6. The CDR3 spans 16 residues. From germline, CDR1 is LGHNA and CDR2 YSLEER. The CDR3 protein is CASSQSFSGAKNIQYF. The DNA for the CDR3 is TGCGCCAGCAGCCAGTCGTTTAGCGGGGCCAAAAACATTCAGTACTTC.

The V gene is TRBV27, the J gene TRBJ2-3, with D maybe TRBD2 (6 bases). Trimming pared 5 bases from V and 2 bases from J, leaving 14 bases between. Germline V CDR1 and CDR2: MNHEY, SMNVEV (reference sequence). CDR3 size: 15 residues. CDR3 DNA sequence: TGTGCCAGCAGTGGAGGGCTCTTGAACACAGATACGCAGTATTTT. Translated, it gives CASSGGLLNTDTQYF.

The DNA of the CDR3 is TGTGCCAGCAGCCTCAACCAGGGGGGACCACTCACCGGGGAGCTGTTTTTT. This encodes CASSLNQGGPLTGELFF. The gene calls are TRBV27 and TRBJ2-2; D may be TRBD1 (7 bases). V lost 6 bases and J lost 4, with 21 bases in between. The germline V gene has CDR1 MNHEY and CDR2 SMNVEV (reference sequence). The CDR3 is made up of 17 amino acids.

V gene TRBV19 combines with J gene TRBJ2-5, with TRBD1 matching over 10 bases. The CDR3 contains 14 residues. Unmatched junction bases numbered 3, after V lost 5 bases and J lost 3 bases. CDR1 is LNHDA and CDR2 is SQIVND in the germline V gene (reference sequence). Written as DNA, the CDR3 is TGTGCCAGTAGTGCCGGGACAGGGGAAGAGACCCAGTACTTC. Translating gives CASSAGTGEETQYF.

The rearrangement joins TRBV5-1 to TRBJ2-3; TRBD2 might be the D (7 bases). The length of the CDR3 is 14 residues. Trimming pared 6 bases from V and 7 bases from J, leaving 18 bases between. Germline V gives CDR1 SGHRS, CDR2 YFSETQ. In DNA form, the CDR3 reads TGCGCCAGCAACCTAAGGACGGGGGGCAATACGCAGTATTTT. Translating gives CASNLRTGGNTQYF.

This clone was observed a handful of times. The V call is TRBV2, the J call TRBJ2-7; tentative D call: TRBD2 (6 bases). The CDR3 is 13 residues long. Germline V lookup: CDR1 SNHLY, CDR2 FYNNEI. The V end was cut by 4 bases, the J end by 6 bases, with 13 bases between. CDR3 nucleotides: TGTGCCAGCAGTGCCGGCACAGCGGGCGAGCAGTACTTC. Protein sequence: CASSAGTAGEQYF.

This sequence joins TRBV29-1 and TRBJ2-1; 9 bases align to TRBD2. The V and J ends lost 3 bases and 5 bases, in that order; junction bases with no gene match: 17. CDR3 size: 18 residues. Germline CDR1 and CDR2: SQVTM and ANQGSEA. CDR3 in DNA: TGCAGCGTTGAGGGGGGAAATCTAGCGGGGATTATCAACAATGAGCAGTTCTTC. It is translated as CSVEGGNLAGIINNEQFF.

This chain joins TRBV7-2 and TRBJ2-5; TRBD2 aligns across 10 bases. The CDR3 has 13 residues. After removal of 6 bases from V and 2 bases from J, the junction contained 0 bases not matched to a gene. CDR1 and CDR2 (germline): SGHTA, FQGNSA. CDR3 protein: CASRTSGQETQYF. DNA of the CDR3: TGTGCCAGCAGGACTAGCGGGCAAGAGACCCAGTACTTC.

The chain employs TRBV18 and TRBJ1-1; maybe TRBD1 (5 bases). This CDR3 contains 14 residues. Germline assignment: CDR1 KGHSH and CDR2 LQKENI. Between the trimmed V and J ends, which lost 3 bases and 0 bases, there was a span of 8 bases. The CDR3 here is CASSPRGVNTEAFF. The CDR3 DNA follows: TGTGCCAGCTCACCGAGGGGTGTGAACACTGAAGCTTTCTTT.

V and J are TRBV4-1 and TRBJ1-1; no reliable D call. CDR3 length: 17 amino acids. Trimming cost V 1 base and J 6 bases, with 21 bases left between them. Germline lookup yields CDR1 MGHRA and CDR2 YSYEKL. CDR3 nucleotides: TGCGCCAGCAGCCAAGCGACCTCCGGATCCTCAACGGCTGAAGCTTTCTTT. Protein: CASSQATSGSSTAEAFF.

V is TRBV3-1 (or the pseudogene TRBV3-2) and J is TRBJ2-1; 11 bases are a match to TRBD2. The germline V gene encodes CDR1 LGHDT and CDR2 YNNKEL (reference sequence). CDR3 size: 16 residues. V trimming: 4 bases; J trimming: 10 bases; junction bases outside the gene matches: 12. The CDR3 protein is CASSPGALAGEGEQFF. In DNA, the CDR3 is TGTGCCAGCAGCCCCGGGGCACTAGCGGGAGAGGGGGAGCAGTTCTTC.

The count of this clone is one. The chain is built from TRBV9 and TRBJ1-1; D is possibly TRBD1 (6 bases). Germline V CDR1 and CDR2: SGDLS, YYNGEE. This CDR3 contains 12 residues. Between the trimmed V and J ends, which lost 5 bases and 9 bases, there was a span of 14 bases. The DNA for the CDR3 is TGTGCCAGCAGTCCAGAGGGGACAAAAGCTTTCTTT. This codes for CASSPEGTKAFF.

The chain is built from TRBV6-5 and TRBJ2-2, with 8 bases matching TRBD1. The CDR3 is 15 amino acids. The V gene end was trimmed by 0 bases and the J gene end by 5 bases; junction bases not matched to a gene: 2. Germline V gene sequence: CDR1 MNHEY, CDR2 SVGAGI. As DNA, the CDR3 is TGTGCCAGCAGTTACTCGACAGGGGTAACCGGGGAGCTGTTTTTT. As protein: CASSYSTGVTGELFF.

The chain uses TRBV7-9 and TRBJ1-2; D is unresolved. The CDR3 sequence is 12 residues long. V was shortened by 1 base and J by 4 bases, with 4 bases between the two germline ends. Per germline, CDR1 SEHNR and CDR2 FQNEAQ (reference sequence). CDR3 amino acids: CASSLDIYGYTF. In DNA form, the CDR3 reads TGTGCCAGCAGCTTAGACATCTATGGCTACACCTTC.

This clone was counted between two and nine times. The chain combines TRBV4-3 with TRBJ2-7; TRBD2 agrees at 12 bases. Per the germline V gene, CDR1 is LGHNA and CDR2 is YSLEER. The CDR3 runs 18 residues. Germline trimming cut 1 base from V and 1 base from J; bases unmatched to any gene: 8. In DNA form, the CDR3 reads TGCGCCAGCAGCCAAGGCCCCCCCGGGACTAGCGGGTCCTACGAGCAGTACTTC. This codes for CASSQGPPGTSGSYEQYF.

This clone has just one count. The chain recombines TRBV18 with TRBJ2-7; D gene unclear. The CDR3 has 15 amino acids. V lost 2 bases and J 2 bases, leaving 13 bases between the germline ends. CDR1 is KGHSH, CDR2 LQKENI, per germline. CDR3 bases: TGTGCCAGCTCACCATCCCTCGGCGGAACCTACGAGCAGTACTTC. Protein product: CASSPSLGGTYEQYF.

The chain is built from TRBV7-8 and TRBJ1-6; D is unclear. CDR1 SGHVS and CDR2 FQNEAQ come from the germline V gene. CDR3 size: 15 residues. V was cut by 4 bases and J by 8 bases, with 15 bases left in between. The DNA for the CDR3 is TGTGCCAGCAGCTCTATTGTTTCACCGGATTCACCCCTCCACTTT. Its protein is CASSSIVSPDSPLHF.

The chain couples TRBV2 to TRBJ2-1; TRBD2 matches at 14 bases. Trimming removed 0 bases from V and 9 bases from J; junction bases left unmatched: 10. CDR1 and CDR2 (germline): SNHLY, FYNNEI. CDR3 length: 18 amino acids. CDR3 in DNA: TGTGCCAGCAGTGAAGCGCTTAGGGGGACTAGCGGGGGCGGTGAGCAGTTCTTC. Translated, it gives CASSEALRGTSGGGEQFF. Full variable domain (remainder filled in from reference TRBV2 and TRBJ2-1): EPEVTQTPSHQVTQMGQEVILRCVPISNHLYFYWYRQILGQKVEFLVSFYNNEISEKSEIFDDQFSVERPDGSNFTLKIRSTKLEDSAMYFCASSEALRGTSGGGEQFFGPGTRLTVL.

The chain has TRBV19 and TRBJ2-1; TRBD2 is a possible D gene (6 bases). CDR1 and CDR2 from the germline V gene are LNHDA and SQIVND (reference sequence). The CDR3 contains 13 residues. Trimming took 4 bases from V and 6 from J, leaving 10 bases between them. The CDR3 coding sequence is TGTGCCAGTAGTACGTACGGGAGCAATGAGCAGTTCTTC. It yields the protein CASSTYGSNEQFF.

CDR3 region: CASSFLLAGDRRNEQFF. The CDR3 DNA reads as TGTGCCAGCAGTTTCTTACTAGCGGGAGATAGAAGGAATGAGCAGTTCTTC. The chain carries TRBV28 and TRBJ2-1; 11 positions match TRBD2. J was trimmed by 7 bases and V by 3 bases; bases with no gene match: 11. CDR3 length: 17 amino acids. From germline, CDR1 is MDHEN and CDR2 SYDVKM.

Only one count was recorded for this clone. The V gene is TRBV3-1 (or the pseudogene TRBV3-2), the J gene TRBJ2-1; D might be TRBD1 or TRBD2, each matching 6 bases. V lost 4 bases to trimming and J lost 14 bases, with 15 bases between them. Per germline, CDR1 LGHDT and CDR2 YNNKEL (reference sequence). The CDR3 extends over 12 amino acids. For the CDR3, the DNA is TGTGCCAGCAGCCCCCTAGGGGGGATGGAGTTCTTC. This translates into CASSPLGGMEFF.

The chain uses TRBV5-1 and TRBJ2-3; perhaps TRBD2 as D (6 bases). CDR3 length: 16 amino acids. Per germline, CDR1 SGHRS and CDR2 YFSETQ. V was pared by 3 bases and J by 1 base, with 15 bases between. The CDR3 loop is CASSSSGRWGTDTQYF. As DNA, the CDR3 is TGCGCCAGCAGCTCCTCTGGGAGGTGGGGCACAGATACGCAGTATTTT.

This rearrangement joins TRBV28 to TRBJ1-2, with D possibly TRBD1 on 6 matching bases. V was clipped by 6 bases and J by 1 base, with 9 bases between them. Germline V CDR1 and CDR2: MDHEN, SYDVKM. The CDR3 contains 13 residues. Here the CDR3 reads CASRRTDNYGYTF. Here the CDR3 DNA reads TGTGCCAGCAGACGGACAGATAACTATGGCTACACCTTC.

This clone was seen a handful of times. This chain uses TRBV24-1 with TRBJ2-1; no definite D call. The V and J ends lost 4 bases and 7 bases respectively, with 4 bases between them. Germline lookup yields CDR1 KGHDR and CDR2 SFDVKD. CDR3 length equals 11 residues. CDR3 sequence: CATSDVNEQFF. The CDR3 DNA sequence: TGTGCCACCAGTGACGTTAATGAGCAGTTCTTC.

The chain recombines TRBV2 with TRBJ1-4, with D hard to call. The CDR3 has 15 amino acids. The germline V gene has CDR1 SNHLY and CDR2 FYNNEI. The V end lost 6 bases, the J end lost 0 bases, and 11 bases lay between the germline ends. The CDR3 protein is CASSGYGTTNEKLFF. DNA for the CDR3: TGTGCCAGCAGCGGGTACGGGACAACTAATGAAAAACTGTTTTTT.

The chain recombines TRBV6-1 with TRBJ2-5; tentative D call: TRBD2 (6 bases). The CDR3 totals 14 residues. CDR1 is MNHNS, CDR2 SASEGT, per germline. V shed 1 base and J shed 5 bases, with 11 bases lying between them. CDR3 in amino acids: CASSEGTGEETQYF. The CDR3 DNA is TGTGCCAGCAGTGAAGGGACGGGGGAGGAGACCCAGTACTTC.

The rearrangement joins TRBV5-1 to TRBJ2-2; tentative D call: TRBD1 (7 bases). The germline V gene encodes CDR1 SGHRS and CDR2 YFSETQ. The CDR3 is 13 residues long. V was trimmed by 2 bases and J by 8 bases, leaving 10 bases between them. CDR3 DNA sequence: TGCGCCAGCAGCTTACAGGGGACTGGGGAGCTGTTTTTT. Its translation is CASSLQGTGELFF. Using reference TRBV5-1 and TRBJ2-2 for the parts outside the CDR3, the full variable domain is KAGVTQTPRYLIKTRGQQVTLSCSPISGHRSVSWYQQTPGQGLQFLFEYFSETQRNKGNFPGRFSGRQFSNSRSEMNVSTLELGDSALYLCASSLQGTGELFFGEGSRLTVL.

This chain links TRBV19 with TRBJ2-7; the match to TRBD2 covers 11 bases. Germline V gives CDR1 LNHDA, CDR2 SQIVND (reference sequence). The CDR3 spans 14 residues. Trimming took 5 bases from V and 5 from J; bases not matched to a gene: 5. CDR3 region: CASSGTSGGNEQYF. CDR3 DNA: TGTGCCAGTAGTGGGACTAGCGGCGGGAACGAGCAGTACTTC. The whole variable domain, remainder taken from reference TRBV19 and TRBJ2-7, is DGGITQSPKYLFRKEGQNVTLSCEQNLNHDAMYWYRQDPGQGLRLIYYSQIVNDFQKGDIAEGYSVSREKKESFPLTVTSAQKNPTAFYLCASSGTSGGNEQYFGPGTRLTVT.

The gene calls are TRBV3-1 (or the pseudogene TRBV3-2) and TRBJ1-1; D is perhaps TRBD1 (6 bases). Germline lookup yields CDR1 LGHDT and CDR2 YNNKEL (reference sequence). This CDR3 contains 16 residues. Trimming pared 2 bases from V and 1 base from J, leaving 14 bases between. CDR3 sequence reads: CASSQLIRGANTEAFF. The CDR3 DNA is TGTGCCAGCAGCCAACTAATCAGGGGAGCGAACACTGAAGCTTTCTTT.

This chain joins TRBV28 and TRBJ1-5, with 10 bases that match TRBD1. The CDR3 contains 15 residues. The trim removed 7 bases at V and 9 bases at J, leaving 12 bases unmatched. From germline, CDR1 is MDHEN and CDR2 SYDVKM. The CDR3 DNA sequence: TGTGCCAGCATAGGTGGGGGACAGGGGAGAAGGCCCCAGCATTTT. Its translation is CASIGGGQGRRPQHF.